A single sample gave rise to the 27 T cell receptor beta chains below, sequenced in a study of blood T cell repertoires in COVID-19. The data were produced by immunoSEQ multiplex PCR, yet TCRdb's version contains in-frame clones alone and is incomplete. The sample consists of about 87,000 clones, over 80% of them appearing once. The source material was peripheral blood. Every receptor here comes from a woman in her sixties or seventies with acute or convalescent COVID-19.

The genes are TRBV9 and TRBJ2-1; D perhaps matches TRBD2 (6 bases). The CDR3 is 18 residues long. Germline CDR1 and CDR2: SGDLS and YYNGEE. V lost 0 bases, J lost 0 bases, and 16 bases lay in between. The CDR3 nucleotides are TGTGCCAGCAGCGTAGGTGGGACTTACCCTAGCTCCTACAATGAGCAGTTCTTC. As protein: CASSVGGTYPSSYNEQFF.

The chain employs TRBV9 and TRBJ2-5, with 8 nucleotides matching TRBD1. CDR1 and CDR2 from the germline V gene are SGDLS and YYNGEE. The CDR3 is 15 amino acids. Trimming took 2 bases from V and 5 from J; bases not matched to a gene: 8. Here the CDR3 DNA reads TGTGCCAGCAGCGTCGACCAGGGGGCGGGGGAGACCCAGTACTTC. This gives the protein CASSVDQGAGETQYF.

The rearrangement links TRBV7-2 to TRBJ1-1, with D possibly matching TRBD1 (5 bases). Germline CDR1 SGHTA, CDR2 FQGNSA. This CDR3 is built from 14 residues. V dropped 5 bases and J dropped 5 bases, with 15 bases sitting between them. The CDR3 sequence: CASSPRGGGTEAFF. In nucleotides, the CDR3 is TGTGCCAGCAGCCCCCGCGGGGGAGGTACTGAAGCTTTCTTT.

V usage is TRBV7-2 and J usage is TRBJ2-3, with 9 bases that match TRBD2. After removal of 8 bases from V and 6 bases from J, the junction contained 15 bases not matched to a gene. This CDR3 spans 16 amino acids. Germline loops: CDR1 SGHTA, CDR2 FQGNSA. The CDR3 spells CASADPGTSQPDTQYF. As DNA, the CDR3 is TGTGCCAGCGCGGACCCTGGGACTAGCCAACCCGATACGCAGTATTTT.

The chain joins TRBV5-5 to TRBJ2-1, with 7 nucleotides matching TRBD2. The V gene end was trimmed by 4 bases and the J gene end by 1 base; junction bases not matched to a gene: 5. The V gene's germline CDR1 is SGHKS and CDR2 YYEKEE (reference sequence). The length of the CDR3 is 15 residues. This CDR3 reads CASSPGGHSYNEQFF. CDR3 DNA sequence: TGTGCCAGCAGCCCGGGAGGCCATTCCTACAATGAGCAGTTCTTC.

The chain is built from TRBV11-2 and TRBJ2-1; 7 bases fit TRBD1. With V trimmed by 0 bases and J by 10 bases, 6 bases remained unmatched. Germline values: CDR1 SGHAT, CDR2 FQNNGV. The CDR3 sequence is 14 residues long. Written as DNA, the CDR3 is TGTGCCAGCAGCTTAGATCAAGGGGGCCGGGAGCAGTTCTTC. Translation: CASSLDQGGREQFF.

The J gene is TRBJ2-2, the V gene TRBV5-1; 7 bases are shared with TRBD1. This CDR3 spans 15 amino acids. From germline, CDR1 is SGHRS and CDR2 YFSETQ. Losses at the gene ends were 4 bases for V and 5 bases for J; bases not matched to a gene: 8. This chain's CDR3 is CASSPPTGLTGELFF. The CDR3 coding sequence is TGCGCCAGCAGCCCTCCGACAGGGTTAACCGGGGAGCTGTTTTTT.

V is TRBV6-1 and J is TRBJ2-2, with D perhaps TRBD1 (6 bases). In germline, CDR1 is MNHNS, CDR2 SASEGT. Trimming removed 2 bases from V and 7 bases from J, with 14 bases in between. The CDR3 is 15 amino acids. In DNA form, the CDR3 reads TGTGCCAGCAGTGAATTCTTCTCAGGGGACGGGGAGCTGTTTTTT. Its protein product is CASSEFFSGDGELFF.

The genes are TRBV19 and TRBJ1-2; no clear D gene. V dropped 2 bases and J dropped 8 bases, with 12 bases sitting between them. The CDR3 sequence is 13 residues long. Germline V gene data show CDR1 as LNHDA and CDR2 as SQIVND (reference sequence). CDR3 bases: TGTGCCAGTAGTATACAGCCAAGAGGCGGCTACACCTTC. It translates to CASSIQPRGGYTF.

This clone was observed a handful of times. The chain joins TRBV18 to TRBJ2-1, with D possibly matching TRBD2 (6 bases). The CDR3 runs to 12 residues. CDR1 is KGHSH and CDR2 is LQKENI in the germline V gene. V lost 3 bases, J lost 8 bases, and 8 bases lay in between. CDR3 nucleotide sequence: TGTGCCAGCTCACCGGAGGGCTATGAGCAGTTCTTC. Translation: CASSPEGYEQFF.

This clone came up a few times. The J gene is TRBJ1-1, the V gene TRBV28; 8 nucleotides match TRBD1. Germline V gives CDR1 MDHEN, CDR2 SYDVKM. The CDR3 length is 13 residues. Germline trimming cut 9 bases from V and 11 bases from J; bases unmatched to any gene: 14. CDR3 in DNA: TGTGCCAGTTCTCTGGGACAGGCCTTGAGGGCTTTCTTT. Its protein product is CASSLGQALRAFF.

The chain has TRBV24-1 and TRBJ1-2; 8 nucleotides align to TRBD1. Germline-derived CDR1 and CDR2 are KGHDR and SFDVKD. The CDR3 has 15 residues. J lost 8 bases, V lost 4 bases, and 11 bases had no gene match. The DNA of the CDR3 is TGTGCCACCAGTGACCCTGGACAGGGAAGAAGAGGCTACACCTTC. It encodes CATSDPGQGRRGYTF.

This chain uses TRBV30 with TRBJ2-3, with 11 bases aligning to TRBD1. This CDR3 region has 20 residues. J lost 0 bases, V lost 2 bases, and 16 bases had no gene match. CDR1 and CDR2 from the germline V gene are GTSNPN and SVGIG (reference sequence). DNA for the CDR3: TGTGCCTGGAGTTCTCAGCCCCCGGGACAGGGGGTATCTAGCACAGATACGCAGTATTTT. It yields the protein CAWSSQPPGQGVSSTDTQYF.

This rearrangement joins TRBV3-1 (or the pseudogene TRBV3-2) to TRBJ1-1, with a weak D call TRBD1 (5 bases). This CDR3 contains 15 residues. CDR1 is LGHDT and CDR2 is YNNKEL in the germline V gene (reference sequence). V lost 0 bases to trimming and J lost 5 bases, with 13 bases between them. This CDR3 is CASSQDPGEGTEAFF. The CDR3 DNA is TGTGCCAGCAGCCAAGATCCGGGGGAGGGGACTGAAGCTTTCTTT.

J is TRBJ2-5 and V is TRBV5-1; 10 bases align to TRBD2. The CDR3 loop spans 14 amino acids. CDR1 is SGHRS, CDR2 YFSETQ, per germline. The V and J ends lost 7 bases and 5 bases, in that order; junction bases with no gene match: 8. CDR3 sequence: CASAAGTSEETQYF. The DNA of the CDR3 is TGCGCCAGCGCCGCCGGGACTAGCGAGGAGACCCAGTACTTC.

Written as DNA, the CDR3 is TGCGCCAGCAGCTTGGAGACTAGCGGGGGGACAGATACGCAGTATTTT. It specifies CASSLETSGGTDTQYF. The rearrangement joins TRBV5-1 to TRBJ2-3; 13 bases are a match to TRBD2. The germline V gene has CDR1 SGHRS and CDR2 YFSETQ. This CDR3 has 16 amino acids. Unmatched junction bases numbered 1, after V lost 0 bases and J lost 3 bases.

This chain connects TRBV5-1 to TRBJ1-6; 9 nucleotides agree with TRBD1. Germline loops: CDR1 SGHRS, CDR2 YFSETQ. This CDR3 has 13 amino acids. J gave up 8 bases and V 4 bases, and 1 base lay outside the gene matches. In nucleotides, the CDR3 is TGCGCCAGCAGCGGGGACAGGGATTCACCCCTCCACTTT. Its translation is CASSGDRDSPLHF.

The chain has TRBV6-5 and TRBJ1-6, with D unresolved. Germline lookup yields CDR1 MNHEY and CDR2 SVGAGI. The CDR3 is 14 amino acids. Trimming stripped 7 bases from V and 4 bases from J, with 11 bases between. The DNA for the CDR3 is TGTGCCAGCACCACGGGTCAATATAATTCACCCCTCCACTTT. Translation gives CASTTGQYNSPLHF.

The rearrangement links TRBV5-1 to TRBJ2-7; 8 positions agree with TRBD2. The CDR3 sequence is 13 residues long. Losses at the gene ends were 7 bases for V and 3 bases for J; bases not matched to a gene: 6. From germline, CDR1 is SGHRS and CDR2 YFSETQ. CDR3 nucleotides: TGCGCCAGCCAACAAGCGGGGGACTACGAGCAGTACTTC. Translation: CASQQAGDYEQYF.

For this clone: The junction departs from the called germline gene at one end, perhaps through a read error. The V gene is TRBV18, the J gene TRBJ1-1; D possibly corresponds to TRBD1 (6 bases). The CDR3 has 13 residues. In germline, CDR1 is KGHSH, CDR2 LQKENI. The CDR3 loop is CASSPQGDTEAFF. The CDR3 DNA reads TGTGCCAGCTCTCCACAGGGAGACACTGAAGCTTTCTTT.

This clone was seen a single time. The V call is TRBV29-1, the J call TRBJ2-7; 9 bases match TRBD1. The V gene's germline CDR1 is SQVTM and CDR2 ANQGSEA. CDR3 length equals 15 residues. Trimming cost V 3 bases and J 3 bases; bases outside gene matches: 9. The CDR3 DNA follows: TGCAGCGTTGATCTACAGGGGGCTAGCTTCTACGAGCAGTACTTC. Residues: CSVDLQGASFYEQYF.

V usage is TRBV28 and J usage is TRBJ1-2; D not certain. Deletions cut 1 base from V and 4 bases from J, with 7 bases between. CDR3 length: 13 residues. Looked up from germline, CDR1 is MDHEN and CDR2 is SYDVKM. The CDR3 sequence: CASSLSVPYGYTF. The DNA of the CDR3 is TGTGCCAGCAGTTTATCAGTCCCCTATGGCTACACCTTC.

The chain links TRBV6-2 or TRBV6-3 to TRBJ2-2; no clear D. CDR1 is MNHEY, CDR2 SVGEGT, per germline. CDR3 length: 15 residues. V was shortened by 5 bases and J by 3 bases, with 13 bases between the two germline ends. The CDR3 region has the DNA TGTGCCAGCAGTCCACCCGGCGGCTACACCGGGGAGCTGTTTTTT. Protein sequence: CASSPPGGYTGELFF.

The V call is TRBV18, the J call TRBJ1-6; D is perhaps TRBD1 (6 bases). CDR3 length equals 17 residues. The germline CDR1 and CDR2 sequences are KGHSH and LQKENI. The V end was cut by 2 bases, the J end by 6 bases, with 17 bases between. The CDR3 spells CASSPGGTLTINSPLHF. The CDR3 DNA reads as TGTGCCAGCTCACCAGGTGGGACACTAACAATTAATTCACCCCTCCACTTT.

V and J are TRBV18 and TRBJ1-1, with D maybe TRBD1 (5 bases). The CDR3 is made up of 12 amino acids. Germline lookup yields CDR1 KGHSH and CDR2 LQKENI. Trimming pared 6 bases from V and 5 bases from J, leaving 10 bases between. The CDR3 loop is CASSPSGTEAFF. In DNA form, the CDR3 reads TGTGCCAGCTCGCCCTCAGGGACTGAAGCTTTCTTT.

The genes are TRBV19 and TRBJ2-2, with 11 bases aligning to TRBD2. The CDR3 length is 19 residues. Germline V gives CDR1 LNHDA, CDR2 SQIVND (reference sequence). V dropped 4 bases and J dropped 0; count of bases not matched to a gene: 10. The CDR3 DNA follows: TGTGCCAGTAGTACAATAGGGACTAGCGGTTTCGCGAACACCGGGGAGCTGTTTTTT. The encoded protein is CASSTIGTSGFANTGELFF.

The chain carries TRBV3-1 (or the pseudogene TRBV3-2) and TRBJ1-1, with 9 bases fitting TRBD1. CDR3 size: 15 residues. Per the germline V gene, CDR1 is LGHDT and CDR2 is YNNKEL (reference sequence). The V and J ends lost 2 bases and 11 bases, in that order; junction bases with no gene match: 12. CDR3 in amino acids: CASSQWDRATGWAFF. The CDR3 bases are TGTGCCAGCAGCCAATGGGACAGGGCAACTGGTTGGGCTTTCTTT.